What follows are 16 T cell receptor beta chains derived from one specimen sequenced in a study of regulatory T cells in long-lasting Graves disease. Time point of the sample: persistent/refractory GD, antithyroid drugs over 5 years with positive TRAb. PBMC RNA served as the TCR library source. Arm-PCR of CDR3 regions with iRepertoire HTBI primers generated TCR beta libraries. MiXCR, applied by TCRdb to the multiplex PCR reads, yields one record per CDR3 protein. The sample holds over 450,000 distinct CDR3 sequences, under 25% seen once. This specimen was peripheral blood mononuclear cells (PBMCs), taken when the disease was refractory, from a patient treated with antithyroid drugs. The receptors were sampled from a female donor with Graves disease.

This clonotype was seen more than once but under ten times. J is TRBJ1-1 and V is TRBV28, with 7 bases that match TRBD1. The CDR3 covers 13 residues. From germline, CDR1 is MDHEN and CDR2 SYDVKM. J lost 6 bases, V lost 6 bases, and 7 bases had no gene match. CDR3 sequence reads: CASSYTGVAEAFF. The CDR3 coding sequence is TGTGCCAGCAGCTATACAGGGGTGGCTGAAGCTTTCTTT.

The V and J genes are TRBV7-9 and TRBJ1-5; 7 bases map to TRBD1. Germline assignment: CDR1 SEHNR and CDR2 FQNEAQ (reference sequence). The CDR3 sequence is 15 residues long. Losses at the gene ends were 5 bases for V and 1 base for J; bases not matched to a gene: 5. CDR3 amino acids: CASSPRGQSNQPQHF. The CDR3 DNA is TGTGCCAGCAGCCCGAGGGGGCAGAGCAATCAGCCCCAGCATTTT.

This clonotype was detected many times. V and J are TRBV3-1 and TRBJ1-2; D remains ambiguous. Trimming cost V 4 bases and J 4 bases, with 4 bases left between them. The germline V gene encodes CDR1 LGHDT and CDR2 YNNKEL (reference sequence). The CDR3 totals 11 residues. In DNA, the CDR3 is TGTGCCAGCAGCCCTATCTATGGCTACACCTTC. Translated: CASSPIYGYTF.

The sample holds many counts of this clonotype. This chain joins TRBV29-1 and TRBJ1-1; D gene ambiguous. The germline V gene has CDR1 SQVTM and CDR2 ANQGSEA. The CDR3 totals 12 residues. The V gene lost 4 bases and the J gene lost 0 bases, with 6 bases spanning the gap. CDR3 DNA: TGCAGCGTTGGGACTTTGAACACTGAAGCTTTCTTT. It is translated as CSVGTLNTEAFF.

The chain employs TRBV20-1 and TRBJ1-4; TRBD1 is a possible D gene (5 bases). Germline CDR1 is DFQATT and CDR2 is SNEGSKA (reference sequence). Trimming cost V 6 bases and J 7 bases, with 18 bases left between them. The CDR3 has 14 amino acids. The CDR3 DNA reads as TGCAGTGCCCCCCGGGGGGGGGTTGGTGAAAAACTGTTTTTT. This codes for CSAPRGGVGEKLFF.

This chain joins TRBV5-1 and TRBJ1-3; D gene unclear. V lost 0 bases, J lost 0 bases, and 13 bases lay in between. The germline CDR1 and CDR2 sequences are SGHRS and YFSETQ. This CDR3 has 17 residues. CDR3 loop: CASSLASPRISGNTIYF. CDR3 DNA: TGCGCCAGCAGCTTGGCCTCCCCACGGATCTCTGGAAACACCATATATTTT. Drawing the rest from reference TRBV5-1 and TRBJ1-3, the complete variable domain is KAGVTQTPRYLIKTRGQQVTLSCSPISGHRSVSWYQQTPGQGLQFLFEYFSETQRNKGNFPGRFSGRQFSNSRSEMNVSTLELGDSALYLCASSLASPRISGNTIYFGEGSWLTVV.

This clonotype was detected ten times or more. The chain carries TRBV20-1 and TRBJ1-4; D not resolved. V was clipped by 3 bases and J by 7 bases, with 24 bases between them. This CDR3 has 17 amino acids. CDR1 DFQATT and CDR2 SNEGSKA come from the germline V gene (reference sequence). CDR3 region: CSASSLFPSGGREKLFF. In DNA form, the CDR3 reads TGCAGTGCTAGCAGTTTATTTCCCTCCGGAGGGCGTGAAAAACTGTTTTTT.

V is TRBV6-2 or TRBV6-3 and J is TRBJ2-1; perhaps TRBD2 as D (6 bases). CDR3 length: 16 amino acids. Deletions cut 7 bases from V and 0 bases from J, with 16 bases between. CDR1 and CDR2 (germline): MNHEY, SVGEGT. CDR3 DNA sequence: TGTGCCAGCAAACCGAGACTAGAAAGCTCCTACAATGAGCAGTTCTTC. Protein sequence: CASKPRLESSYNEQFF.

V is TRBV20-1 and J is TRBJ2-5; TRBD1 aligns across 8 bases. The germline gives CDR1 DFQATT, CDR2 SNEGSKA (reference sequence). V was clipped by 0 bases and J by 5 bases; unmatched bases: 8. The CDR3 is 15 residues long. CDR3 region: CSARDGTGLTETQYF. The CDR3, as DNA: TGCAGTGCTAGAGATGGGACAGGACTAACGGAGACCCAGTACTTC.

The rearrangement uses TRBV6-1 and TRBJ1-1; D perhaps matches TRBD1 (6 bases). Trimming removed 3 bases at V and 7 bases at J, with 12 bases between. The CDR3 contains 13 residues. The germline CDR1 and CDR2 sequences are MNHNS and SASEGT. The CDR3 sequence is CASSDPWTVEAFF. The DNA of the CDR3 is TGTGCCAGCAGTGACCCTTGGACAGTTGAAGCTTTCTTT.

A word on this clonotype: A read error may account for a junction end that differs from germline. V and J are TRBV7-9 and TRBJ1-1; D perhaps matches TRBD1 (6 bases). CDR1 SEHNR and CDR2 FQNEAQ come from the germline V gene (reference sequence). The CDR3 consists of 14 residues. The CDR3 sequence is CVSSVGQLRTEAFF. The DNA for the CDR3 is TGTGTCAGCAGCGTAGGACAGTTACGGACTGAAGCTTTCTTT.

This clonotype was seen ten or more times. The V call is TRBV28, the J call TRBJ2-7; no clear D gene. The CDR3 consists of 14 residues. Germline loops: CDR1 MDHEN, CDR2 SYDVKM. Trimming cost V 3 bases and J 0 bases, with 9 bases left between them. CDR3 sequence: CASSFAASSYEQYF. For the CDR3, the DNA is TGTGCCAGCAGTTTCGCTGCTAGCTCCTACGAGCAGTACTTC.

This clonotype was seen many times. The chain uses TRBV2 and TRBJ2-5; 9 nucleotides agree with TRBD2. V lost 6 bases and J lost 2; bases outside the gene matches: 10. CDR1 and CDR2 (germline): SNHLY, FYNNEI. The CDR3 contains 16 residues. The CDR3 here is CASRREVAGAQETQYF. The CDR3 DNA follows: TGTGCCAGCAGACGGGAGGTAGCGGGGGCACAAGAGACCCAGTACTTC.

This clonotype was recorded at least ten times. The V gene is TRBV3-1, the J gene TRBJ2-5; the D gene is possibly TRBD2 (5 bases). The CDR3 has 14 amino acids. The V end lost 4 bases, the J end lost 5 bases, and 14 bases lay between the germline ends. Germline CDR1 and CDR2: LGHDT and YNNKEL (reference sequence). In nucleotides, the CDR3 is TGTGCCAGCAGCCCGGAGGAATTTGTCGAGACCCAGTACTTC. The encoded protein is CASSPEEFVETQYF.

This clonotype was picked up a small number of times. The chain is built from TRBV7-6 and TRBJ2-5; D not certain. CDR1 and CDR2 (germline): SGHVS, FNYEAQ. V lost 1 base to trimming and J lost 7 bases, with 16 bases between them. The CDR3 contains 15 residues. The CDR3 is CASSLGGDGGGTQYF. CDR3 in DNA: TGTGCCAGCAGCTTAGGTGGCGACGGCGGTGGGACCCAGTACTTC. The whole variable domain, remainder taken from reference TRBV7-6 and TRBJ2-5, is GAGVSQSPRYKVTKRGQDVALRCDPISGHVSLYWYRQALGQGPEFLTYFNYEAQQDKSGLPNDRFSAERPEGSISTLTIQRTEQRDSAMYRCASSLGGDGGGTQYFGPGTRLLVL.

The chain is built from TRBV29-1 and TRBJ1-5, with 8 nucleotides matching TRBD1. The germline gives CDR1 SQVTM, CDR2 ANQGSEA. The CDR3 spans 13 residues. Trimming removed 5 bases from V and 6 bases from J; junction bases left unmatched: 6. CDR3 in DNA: TGCAGCGTTACAGGGGGAATGGGTCAGCCCCAGCATTTT. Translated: CSVTGGMGQPQHF.